These 17 T cell receptor beta chains came from one sample sequenced in a study of early T cells in non-severe SARS-CoV-2 infection. TCRdb itself ran the 5' RACE reads through MiXCR, one entry per CDR3 protein. The repertoire holds about 87,000 distinct CDR3 sequences, with less than 15% as singletons. The specimen sequenced was whole blood. The receptors were sampled from an adult who was a healthcare worker with PCR-confirmed SARS-CoV-2 infection or an uninfected control (not recorded which).

The genes are TRBV12-3 or TRBV12-4 and TRBJ1-1, with unresolved D. This CDR3 has 12 amino acids. V shed 4 bases and J shed 5 bases, with 8 bases lying between them. CDR3 nucleotides: TGTGCCAGCAGTTCTTCCGGAACTGAAGCTTTCTTT. Its translation: CASSSSGTEAFF.

J is TRBJ2-1 and V is TRBV2, with TRBD2 identical over 7 bases. Germline V gives CDR1 SNHLY, CDR2 FYNNEI. With V trimmed by 5 bases and J by 8 bases, 6 bases remained unmatched. CDR3 length: 13 amino acids. CDR3 loop: CASSLLASDEQFF. The CDR3 bases are TGTGCCAGCAGTTTACTAGCGAGCGATGAGCAGTTCTTC.

This clonotype has only a few counts. The genes are TRBV5-1 and TRBJ1-4; D is unresolved. This CDR3 comprises 14 residues. The ends were cut back, 2 bases at V and 0 bases at J, with 5 bases in the middle. Germline CDR1 reads SGHRS; CDR2 reads YFSETQ. CDR3 nucleotide sequence: TGCGCCAGCAGCTTTGAAGCAACTAATGAAAAACTGTTTTTT. It yields the protein CASSFEATNEKLFF.

The chain couples TRBV9 to TRBJ2-1, with TRBD2 identical over 13 bases. CDR3 length: 16 residues. V lost 3 bases, J lost 4 bases, and 4 bases stayed unmatched. CDR1 SGDLS and CDR2 YYNGEE come from the germline V gene. The CDR3 DNA reads TGTGCCAGCAGCGAGAGACTAGCGGGGGGATACAATGAGCAGTTCTTC. This codes for CASSERLAGGYNEQFF.

This clonotype was detected a few times. This sequence joins TRBV6-1 and TRBJ2-3; D may be TRBD2 (7 bases). The CDR3 loop spans 14 amino acids. The V and J ends lost 8 bases and 5 bases respectively, with 17 bases between them. Germline V lookup: CDR1 MNHNS, CDR2 SASEGT. The CDR3 sequence: CASETAGALDTQYF. DNA for the CDR3: TGTGCCAGCGAAACTGCGGGGGCTTTAGATACGCAGTATTTT.

Only one count was recorded for this clonotype. This chain connects TRBV6-5 to TRBJ1-1, with a possible D match to TRBD1 (6 bases). Trimming cost V 5 bases and J 6 bases, with 13 bases left between them. The CDR3 runs 13 residues. CDR1 and CDR2 (germline): MNHEY, SVGAGI. This chain's CDR3 is CASSLRDIPEAFF. As DNA, the CDR3 is TGTGCCAGCAGTCTCCGGGACATTCCTGAAGCTTTCTTT.

A few counts support this clonotype. V is TRBV19 and J is TRBJ1-2; D ambiguous. CDR1 and CDR2 from the germline V gene are LNHDA and SQIVND (reference sequence). V lost 7 bases, J lost 4 bases, and 16 bases lay in between. The CDR3 is 14 residues long. The CDR3 sequence: CASKTSPEGYGYTF. The CDR3 DNA reads TGTGCCAGTAAGACTTCCCCAGAGGGCTATGGCTACACCTTC.

This chain links TRBV28 with TRBJ2-7; D remains unclear. Germline CDR1 and CDR2: MDHEN and SYDVKM. The CDR3 length is 11 residues. V was cut by 8 bases and J by 0 bases, with 5 bases left in between. CDR3 sequence: CASVTSYEQYF. The CDR3 bases are TGTGCCAGCGTCACCTCCTACGAGCAGTACTTC.

This clonotype was observed a few times. This chain links TRBV6-5 with TRBJ1-6, with 8 bases lining up with TRBD1. V gave up 7 bases and J gave up 9 bases; unmatched junction bases: 5. The germline V gene encodes CDR1 MNHEY and CDR2 SVGAGI. The CDR3 consists of 13 residues. The CDR3 DNA reads TGTGCCAGCACCGGACAGGGCGGTTCACCCCTCCACTTT. This translates into CASTGQGGSPLHF.

This clonotype was picked up a small number of times. The J gene is TRBJ1-1, the V gene TRBV29-1; D unclear. CDR3 length: 13 amino acids. Trimming left V 4 bases short and J 0 bases short, with 9 bases between. Per the germline V gene, CDR1 is SQVTM and CDR2 is ANQGSEA. CDR3 in DNA: TGCAGCGTTGTAGGAAACATGAACACTGAAGCTTTCTTT. Protein: CSVVGNMNTEAFF.

The V and J genes are TRBV28 and TRBJ2-7; TRBD2 is a possible D gene (7 bases). This CDR3 comprises 14 residues. Germline-derived CDR1 and CDR2 are MDHEN and SYDVKM. Deletions cut 2 bases from V and 7 bases from J, with 15 bases between. CDR3 nucleotide sequence: TGTGCCAGCAGTTTAGGCGGGGGCCTGGGAGAGCAGTACTTC. This codes for CASSLGGGLGEQYF.

The sample holds a few counts of this clonotype. The CDR3 reads CASAYGQGHYEQYF. CDR3 sequence (DNA): TGCGCCAGCGCATACGGACAGGGGCACTACGAGCAGTACTTC. The gene calls are TRBV5-1 and TRBJ2-7, with TRBD1 identical over 9 bases. The germline gives CDR1 SGHRS, CDR2 YFSETQ. V dropped 7 bases and J dropped 3; count of bases not matched to a gene: 8. The CDR3 is made up of 14 amino acids.

The V and J genes are TRBV27 and TRBJ1-6, with unresolved D. Between the trimmed V and J ends, which lost 1 base and 6 bases, there was a span of 10 bases. Per the germline V gene, CDR1 is MNHEY and CDR2 is SMNVEV (reference sequence). CDR3 length: 15 amino acids. The CDR3 region has the DNA TGTGCCAGCAGTTTATGGACGGCCGGTAATTCACCCCTCCACTTT. Amino acid sequence: CASSLWTAGNSPLHF.

The J gene is TRBJ2-1, the V gene TRBV2, with 11 bases aligning to TRBD1. This CDR3 has 14 residues. Germline CDR1 SNHLY, CDR2 FYNNEI. V was pared by 8 bases and J by 8 bases, with 8 bases of the junction left unmatched. CDR3 in amino acids: CASGAGTGGHEQFF. The CDR3 DNA reads TGTGCCAGCGGAGCCGGGACAGGGGGACATGAGCAGTTCTTC.

This clonotype was counted at least ten times. The rearrangement links TRBV7-8 to TRBJ2-1; D not certain. V was clipped by 4 bases and J by 5 bases, with 6 bases between them. CDR1 is SGHVS, CDR2 FQNEAQ, per germline. The CDR3 is 12 amino acids. The CDR3 DNA is TGTGCCAGCAGCTCTGTCCACAATGAGCAGTTCTTC. It translates to CASSSVHNEQFF.

The rearrangement links TRBV28 to TRBJ1-2, with 10 bases identical to TRBD1. The V gene end was trimmed by 6 bases and the J gene end by 6 bases; junction bases not matched to a gene: 10. The CDR3 covers 15 residues. Germline V CDR1 and CDR2: MDHEN, SYDVKM. The CDR3 reads CASRPGTGVRDGYTF. In nucleotides, the CDR3 is TGTGCCAGCAGACCCGGGACAGGGGTTAGAGATGGCTACACCTTC.

Here the CDR3 reads CASSQEGGRARGGYTF. CDR3 bases: TGTGCCAGCAGCCAAGAGGGCGGCCGGGCCAGAGGAGGCTACACCTTC. This rearrangement joins TRBV4-2 to TRBJ1-2; D remains ambiguous. Germline V gene data show CDR1 as LGHNA and CDR2 as YNFKEQ. This CDR3 spans 16 amino acids. V was cut by 0 bases and J by 8 bases, with 19 bases left in between.